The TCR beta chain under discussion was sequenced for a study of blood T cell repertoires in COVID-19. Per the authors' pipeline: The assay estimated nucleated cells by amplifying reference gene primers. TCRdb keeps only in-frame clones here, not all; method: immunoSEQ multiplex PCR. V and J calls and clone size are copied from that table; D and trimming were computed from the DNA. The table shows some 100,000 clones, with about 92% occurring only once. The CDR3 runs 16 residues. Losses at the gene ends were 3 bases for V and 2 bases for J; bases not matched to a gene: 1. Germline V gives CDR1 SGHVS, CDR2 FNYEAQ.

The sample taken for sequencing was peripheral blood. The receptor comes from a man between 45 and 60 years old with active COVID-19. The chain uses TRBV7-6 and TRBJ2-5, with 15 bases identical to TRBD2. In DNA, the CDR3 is TGTGCCAGCAGCTTCGGACTAGCGGGAGGGCAAGAGACCCAGTACTTC. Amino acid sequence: CASSFGLAGGQETQYF.